Listed here are 14 T cell receptor beta chains from one sample, sequenced in a study of blood T cell repertoires in COVID-19 (dated by TCRdb to 2020 to 2021). Library prep was done by the immunoSEQ multiplex PCR assay. TCRdb re-hosts the immuneACCESS table, in-frame sequences only. Its copies lack some clones; in the studies checked, an unresolved V gene accounts for under half of them, and the cause for the rest is not known. The sample contains 94,000 or so clones, 70% to 90% of them found a single time. The biggest ten clones account for approximately 4.8% of the sample. The sample consisted of peripheral blood. These receptors were taken from an elderly woman with active COVID-19.

V and J are TRBV7-2 and TRBJ2-1, with D possibly matching TRBD2 (5 bases). Germline loops: CDR1 SGHTA, CDR2 FQGNSA. The CDR3 totals 14 residues. Deletions cut 3 bases from V and 12 bases from J, with 18 bases between. The CDR3 here is CASSFSGGSWVQFF. Here the CDR3 DNA reads TGTGCCAGCAGCTTCAGCGGTGGTAGTTGGGTGCAGTTCTTC. The full variable domain, completed using reference TRBV7-2 and TRBJ2-1, is GAGVSQSPSNKVTEKGKDVELRCDPISGHTALYWYRQSLGQGLEFLIYFQGNSAPDKSGLPSDRFSAERTGGSVSTLTIQRTQQEDSAVYLCASSFSGGSWVQFFGPGTRLTVL.

The V gene is TRBV5-4, the J gene TRBJ2-7, with TRBD2 matching 9 bases. There are 16 residues in the CDR3. Trimming removed 4 bases from V and 7 bases from J; junction bases left unmatched: 15. The germline V gene encodes CDR1 SGHNT and CDR2 YYREEE (reference sequence). The CDR3, as DNA: TGTGCCAGCAGCGGCGGGGGGGTGCGCGGGAGTTATGAGCAGTACTTC. This codes for CASSGGGVRGSYEQYF.

The genes are TRBV19 and TRBJ2-1; 7 bases agree with TRBD2. There are 15 residues in the CDR3. V was pared by 7 bases and J by 0 bases, with 6 bases of the junction left unmatched. CDR1 and CDR2 (germline): LNHDA, SQIVND (reference sequence). This chain's CDR3 is CASISSGSSYNEQFF. The CDR3 bases are TGTGCCAGTATTTCTAGCGGTTCCTCCTACAATGAGCAGTTCTTC.

The rearrangement links TRBV2 to TRBJ1-5; TRBD1 matches 7 bases. The CDR3 is 14 amino acids. V gave up 3 bases and J gave up 5 bases; unmatched junction bases: 4. Germline-derived CDR1 and CDR2 are SNHLY and FYNNEI. CDR3 loop: CASSDDRVDQPQHF. In DNA form, the CDR3 reads TGTGCCAGCAGTGATGACAGGGTAGATCAGCCCCAGCATTTT.

J is TRBJ2-3 and V is TRBV19, with D perhaps matching TRBD1 (5 bases). V lost 5 bases and J 4 bases, leaving 10 bases between the germline ends. The CDR3 is made up of 13 amino acids. Germline CDR1 LNHDA, CDR2 SQIVND (reference sequence). CDR3 sequence (DNA): TGTGCCAGTAGTTCAGGGTCTTCAGATACGCAGTATTTT. It specifies CASSSGSSDTQYF.

V gene TRBV7-2 combines with J gene TRBJ1-4; D unclear. The V gene's germline CDR1 is SGHTA and CDR2 FQGNSA. The CDR3 contains 14 residues. The V and J ends lost 1 base and 5 bases respectively, with 8 bases between them. The CDR3 is CASSLGRGNEKLFF. In nucleotides, the CDR3 is TGTGCCAGCAGCTTAGGGCGGGGAAATGAAAAACTGTTTTTT.

The chain recombines TRBV28 with TRBJ1-1, with no clear D. CDR3 length: 12 residues. Trimming cost V 5 bases and J 2 bases, with 6 bases left between them. The germline V gene has CDR1 MDHEN and CDR2 SYDVKM. The chain's CDR3 is CASSLINTEAFF. DNA for the CDR3: TGTGCCAGCAGTCTAATAAACACTGAAGCTTTCTTT.

The DNA of the CDR3 is TGTGCCAGTAGTATGCGGGGTAATCAGCCCCAGCATTTT. It codes for CASSMRGNQPQHF. The gene calls are TRBV19 and TRBJ1-5; D is undetermined. CDR1 is LNHDA, CDR2 SQIVND, per germline (reference sequence). Trimming left V 3 bases short and J 4 bases short, with 7 bases between. The CDR3 has 13 residues.

A single count supports this clone. J is TRBJ2-3 and V is TRBV5-1; TRBD2 might be the D (5 bases). V was cut by 3 bases and J by 0 bases, with 20 bases left in between. The CDR3 has 18 amino acids. Per the germline V gene, CDR1 is SGHRS and CDR2 is YFSETQ. In DNA, the CDR3 is TGCGCCAGCAGCTCTTTCCAAAGCGGAGGAGCTAGCACAGATACGCAGTATTTT. This encodes CASSSFQSGGASTDTQYF.

On this clone itself: Other DNA sequences in the same sample also yield this CDR3. The V and J genes are TRBV28 and TRBJ1-5; D perhaps matches TRBD1 (5 bases). Germline lookup yields CDR1 MDHEN and CDR2 SYDVKM. This CDR3 has 15 residues. The V end was cut by 7 bases, the J end by 9 bases, with 22 bases between. CDR3 sequence: CASTPENGAGRPQHF. Here the CDR3 DNA reads TGTGCCAGCACTCCGGAAAATGGGGCAGGTAGGCCCCAGCATTTT. The full variable domain, completed using reference TRBV28 and TRBJ1-5, is DVKVTQSSRYLVKRTGEKVFLECVQDMDHENMFWYRQDPGLGLRLIYFSYDVKMKEKGDIPEGYSVSREKKERFSLILESASTNQTSMYLCASTPENGAGRPQHFGDGTRLSIL.

V usage is TRBV13 and J usage is TRBJ2-3, with 10 bases lining up with TRBD2. In germline, CDR1 is PRHDT, CDR2 FYEKMQ (reference sequence). The CDR3 totals 16 residues. With 2 bases clipped from V and 6 bases from J, the junction kept 8 bases outside the gene matches. CDR3 in amino acids: CASSLRASGRGDTQYF. CDR3 coding DNA: TGTGCCAGCAGCTTAAGGGCTAGCGGGAGAGGGGATACGCAGTATTTT.

This clone was seen a single time. V gene TRBV5-1 combines with J gene TRBJ2-3, with D perhaps matching TRBD2 (5 bases). CDR1 SGHRS and CDR2 YFSETQ come from the germline V gene. This CDR3 has 16 residues. V gave up 0 bases and J gave up 3 bases, with 14 bases separating them. CDR3 coding DNA: TGCGCCAGCAGCTTGGCCGAGCGGAAAAGAACAGATACGCAGTATTTT. It translates to CASSLAERKRTDTQYF.

The V call is TRBV7-3, the J call TRBJ2-3; 10 bases map to TRBD1. Germline values: CDR1 SGHTA, CDR2 FQGTGA. Trimming removed 0 bases from V and 2 bases from J; junction bases left unmatched: 11. This CDR3 contains 19 residues. The CDR3 reads CASSLTRGTGAQSTDTQYF. The CDR3 bases are TGTGCCAGCAGCTTAACTAGGGGGACAGGGGCTCAATCCACAGATACGCAGTATTTT.

This clone was counted only a few times. The chain has TRBV10-3 and TRBJ2-2, with D uncertain. Per germline, CDR1 ENHRY and CDR2 SYGVKD. V lost 8 bases to trimming and J lost 3 bases, with 13 bases between them. This CDR3 contains 14 residues. CDR3 nucleotide sequence: TGTGCCATCCTGGCTTTTACCGACACCGGGGAGCTGTTTTTT. The encoded protein is CAILAFTDTGELFF.